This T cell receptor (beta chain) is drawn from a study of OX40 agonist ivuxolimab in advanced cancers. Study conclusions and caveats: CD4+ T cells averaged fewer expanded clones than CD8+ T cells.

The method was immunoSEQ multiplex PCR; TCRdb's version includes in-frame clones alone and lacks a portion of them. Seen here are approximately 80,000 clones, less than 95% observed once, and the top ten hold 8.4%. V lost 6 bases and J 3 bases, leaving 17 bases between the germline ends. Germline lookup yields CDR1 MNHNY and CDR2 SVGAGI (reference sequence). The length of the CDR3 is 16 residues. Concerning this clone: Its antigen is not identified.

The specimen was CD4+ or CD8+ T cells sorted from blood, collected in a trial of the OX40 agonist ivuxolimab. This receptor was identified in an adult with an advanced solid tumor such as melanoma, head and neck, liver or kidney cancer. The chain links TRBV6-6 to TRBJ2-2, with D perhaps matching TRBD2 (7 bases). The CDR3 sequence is CASRTVGGPYTGELFF. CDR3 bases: TGTGCCAGCAGAACCGTCGGGGGGCCGTACACCGGGGAGCTGTTTTTT.